These T cell receptor beta chains were read from a single sample in a study of Ad26.COV2.S vaccination and SARS-CoV-2 variants. Repertoires were generated with immunoSEQ multiplex PCR, while TCRdb's copy carries only in-frame clones and drops some. The sample records hundreds of thousands of clones, roughly 90% being singletons. The sequencing used peripheral blood, collected in a trial of Ad26.COV2.S vaccine versus placebo. These receptors came from a person aged 18-65 years who received the Ad26.COV2.S COVID-19 vaccine or a placebo. Each CDR3 is given with its conserved first and last residue. Not all rows give a size; the values are once, few, many and, for expanded clones, a class.

TRBV6-6	.	TRBJ1-5	CASSYPELAEPQHF
TRBV5-1	.	TRBJ2-2	CASSFNPTGGTGELFF
TRBV5-1	.	TRBJ1-1	CASSRVQGVNTEAFF
TRBV7-8	.	TRBJ2-1	CASSSRPYNEQFF
TRBV6-5	.	TRBJ1-2	CASSSGRIYGYTF
TRBV5-1	.	TRBJ1-1	CASSSPNTEAFF
TRBV19	once	TRBJ1-1	CASSLTGGTEAFF
TRBV6-6	once	TRBJ2-7	CASSYLTGGEQYF
TRBV7-9	.	TRBJ2-1	CASSFMAGSYNEQFF
TRBV12-3/TRBV12-4	.	TRBJ1-2	CASSLSSPGGYTF
TRBV2	.	TRBJ2-2	CASSETASGAGELFF
TRBV7-2	.	TRBJ2-5	CASSFSLGQGFETQYF
TRBV9	.	TRBJ2-3	CASSFGTNTDTQYF
TRBV2	.	TRBJ2-3	CARGVVLGADTQYF
TRBV29-1	.	TRBJ2-7	CSVEAPGTYEQYF
TRBV19	.	TRBJ1-6	CASSTLGTAGGSYNSPLHF
TRBV5-6	.	TRBJ2-7	CASSRGSTYEQYF
TRBV12-3/TRBV12-4	.	TRBJ1-3	CASSLGQSGTIYF
TRBV2	.	TRBJ2-1	CASSEQGLGEQFF
TRBV10-3	.	TRBJ2-7	CAISVGSGLAGGQSSYEQYF
TRBV27	once	TRBJ1-1	CASSFEWNTEAFF
TRBV7-2	once	TRBJ2-3	CASSQGGITDTQYF
TRBV3-1/TRBV3-2	.	TRBJ2-2	CASSQGPQANGELFF
TRBV6-5	.	TRBJ2-3	CASSYTRLAGNTQYF
TRBV2	.	TRBJ1-5	CASSEGQGGDQPQHF
TRBV11-2	.	TRBJ2-4	CASSLVGSRENIQYF
TRBV5-4	.	TRBJ2-2	CASSWDSGVTGELFF
TRBV27	.	TRBJ1-1	CASSITGETEAFF
TRBV18	few	TRBJ2-7	CASSPRQGTYEQYF
TRBV3-1/TRBV3-2	.	TRBJ2-2	CASSQDRGRGELFF
TRBV5-1	.	TRBJ1-1	CASNKGGNTEAFF
TRBV7-2	once	TRBJ1-5	CASSSGQGNQPQHF
TRBV24-1	.	TRBJ2-5	CATSVQNRGGETQYF
TRBV13	.	TRBJ2-3	CASSFPDRDTDTQYF
TRBV18	.	TRBJ2-1	CASSPATSGAYEQFF
TRBV6-2/TRBV6-3	.	TRBJ2-3	CASSNLWTGGRTDTQYF
TRBV5-1	.	TRBJ2-2	CASSLGGRANTGELFF
TRBV6-5	.	TRBJ2-5	CASSYSFEIETQYF
TRBV9	.	TRBJ2-3	CASSPGGRGDTQYF
TRBV6-1	.	TRBJ1-1	CASSEGGRIEAFF
TRBV30	.	TRBJ1-4	CAWWPTGEDEKLFF
TRBV14	.	TRBJ2-1	CASSQGDQGNEQFF
TRBV4-2	.	TRBJ2-2	CASSQDRGELFF
TRBV25-1	few	TRBJ1-1	CASSEYGVTEAFF
TRBV6-5	.	TRBJ1-4	CASRGRPSGEKLFF
TRBV2	.	TRBJ1-2	CASSDGVYGYTF